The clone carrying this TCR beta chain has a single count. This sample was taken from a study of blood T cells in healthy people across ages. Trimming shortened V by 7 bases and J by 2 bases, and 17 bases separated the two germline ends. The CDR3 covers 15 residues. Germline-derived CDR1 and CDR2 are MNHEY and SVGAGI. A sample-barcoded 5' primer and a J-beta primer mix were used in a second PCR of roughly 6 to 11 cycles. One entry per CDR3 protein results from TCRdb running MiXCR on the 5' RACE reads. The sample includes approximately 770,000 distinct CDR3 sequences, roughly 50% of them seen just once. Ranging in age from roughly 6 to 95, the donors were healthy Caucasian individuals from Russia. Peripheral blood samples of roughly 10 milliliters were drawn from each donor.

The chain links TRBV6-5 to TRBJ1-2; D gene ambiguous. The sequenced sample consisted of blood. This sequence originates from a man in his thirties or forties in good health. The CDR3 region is CASTFGPGLNYGYTF. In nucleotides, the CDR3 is TGTGCCAGCACCTTTGGACCGGGCTTAAACTATGGCTACACCTTC.